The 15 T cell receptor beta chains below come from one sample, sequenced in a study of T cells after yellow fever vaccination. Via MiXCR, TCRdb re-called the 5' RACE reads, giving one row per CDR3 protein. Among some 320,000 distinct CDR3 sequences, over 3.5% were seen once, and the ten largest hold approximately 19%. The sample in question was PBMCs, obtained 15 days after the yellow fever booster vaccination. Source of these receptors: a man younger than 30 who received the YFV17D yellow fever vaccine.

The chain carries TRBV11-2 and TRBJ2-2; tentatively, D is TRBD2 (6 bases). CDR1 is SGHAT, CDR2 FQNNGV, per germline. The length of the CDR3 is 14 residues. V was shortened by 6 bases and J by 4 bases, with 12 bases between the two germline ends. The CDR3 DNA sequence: TGTGCCAGCAGGGGCCGGGGGTCCACCGGGGAGCTGTTTTTT. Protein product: CASRGRGSTGELFF.

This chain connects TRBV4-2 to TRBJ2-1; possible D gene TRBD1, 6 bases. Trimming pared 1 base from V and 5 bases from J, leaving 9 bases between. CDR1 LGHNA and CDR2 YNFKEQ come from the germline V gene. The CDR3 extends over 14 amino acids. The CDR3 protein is CASSQAGADNEQFF. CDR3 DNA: TGTGCCAGCAGCCAAGCAGGGGCAGACAATGAGCAGTTCTTC.

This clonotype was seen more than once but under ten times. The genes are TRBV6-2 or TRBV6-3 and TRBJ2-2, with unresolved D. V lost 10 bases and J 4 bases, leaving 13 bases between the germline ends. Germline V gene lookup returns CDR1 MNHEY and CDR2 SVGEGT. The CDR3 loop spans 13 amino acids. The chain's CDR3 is CATSPQPTGELFF. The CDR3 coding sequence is TGTGCCACCTCCCCTCAGCCCACCGGGGAGCTGTTTTTT.

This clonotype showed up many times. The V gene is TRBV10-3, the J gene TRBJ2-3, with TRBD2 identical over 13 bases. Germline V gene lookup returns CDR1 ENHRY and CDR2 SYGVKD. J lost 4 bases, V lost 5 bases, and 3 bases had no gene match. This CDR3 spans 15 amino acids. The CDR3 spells CAISRTSGGSDTQYF. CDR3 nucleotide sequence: TGTGCCATCAGTCGGACTAGCGGGGGTTCAGATACGCAGTATTTT.

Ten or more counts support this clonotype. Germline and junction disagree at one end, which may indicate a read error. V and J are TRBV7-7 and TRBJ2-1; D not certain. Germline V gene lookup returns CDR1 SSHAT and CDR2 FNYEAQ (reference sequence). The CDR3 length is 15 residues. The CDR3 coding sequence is TGTGCTAGCAGCCCCCAATTATTCTCCTACAATGAGCAGTTCTTC. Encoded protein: CASSPQLFSYNEQFF.

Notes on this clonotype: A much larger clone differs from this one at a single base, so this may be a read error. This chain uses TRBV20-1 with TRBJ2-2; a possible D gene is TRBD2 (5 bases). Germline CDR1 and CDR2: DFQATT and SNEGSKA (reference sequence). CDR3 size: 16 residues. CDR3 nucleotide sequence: TGCAGTGCTAGAGATCCGCGGCGGGTTGTCCCCGGGGAGCTGATTTTT. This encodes CSARDPRRVVPGELIF.

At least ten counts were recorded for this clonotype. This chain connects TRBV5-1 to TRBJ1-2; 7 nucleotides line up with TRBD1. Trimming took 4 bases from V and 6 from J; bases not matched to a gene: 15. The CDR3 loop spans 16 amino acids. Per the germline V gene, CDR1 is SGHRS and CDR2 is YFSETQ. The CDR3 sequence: CASSPQTGSSSDGYTF. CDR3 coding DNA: TGCGCCAGCAGCCCTCAGACAGGGTCTTCTTCGGATGGCTACACCTTC.

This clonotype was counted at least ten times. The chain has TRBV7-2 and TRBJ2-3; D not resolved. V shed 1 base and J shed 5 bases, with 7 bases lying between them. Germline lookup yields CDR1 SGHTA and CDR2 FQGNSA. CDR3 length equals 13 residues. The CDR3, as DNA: TGTGCCAGCAGCTTAGAGGCTGAAGATACGCAGTATTTT. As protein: CASSLEAEDTQYF.

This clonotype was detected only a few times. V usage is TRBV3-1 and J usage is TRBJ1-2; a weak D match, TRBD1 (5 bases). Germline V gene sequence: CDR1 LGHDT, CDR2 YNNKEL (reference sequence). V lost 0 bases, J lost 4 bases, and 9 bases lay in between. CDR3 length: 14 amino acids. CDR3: CASSQDSGGYGYTF. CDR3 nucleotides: TGTGCCAGCAGCCAAGATTCTGGGGGCTATGGCTACACCTTC.

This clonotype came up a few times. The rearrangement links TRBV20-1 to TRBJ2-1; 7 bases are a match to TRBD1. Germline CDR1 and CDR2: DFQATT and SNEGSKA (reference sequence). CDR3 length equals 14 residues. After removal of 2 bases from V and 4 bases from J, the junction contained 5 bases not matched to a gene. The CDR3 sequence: CSARTGTVYNEQFF. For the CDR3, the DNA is TGCAGTGCTAGAACAGGGACAGTATACAATGAGCAGTTCTTC.

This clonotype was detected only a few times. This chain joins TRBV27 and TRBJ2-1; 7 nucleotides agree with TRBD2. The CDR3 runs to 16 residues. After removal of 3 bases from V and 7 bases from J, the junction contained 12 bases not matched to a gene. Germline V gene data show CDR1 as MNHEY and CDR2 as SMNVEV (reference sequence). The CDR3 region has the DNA TGTGCCAGCAGTTTTATTGGGTGGGGGGGTAGGAATGAGCAGTTCTTC. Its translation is CASSFIGWGGRNEQFF.

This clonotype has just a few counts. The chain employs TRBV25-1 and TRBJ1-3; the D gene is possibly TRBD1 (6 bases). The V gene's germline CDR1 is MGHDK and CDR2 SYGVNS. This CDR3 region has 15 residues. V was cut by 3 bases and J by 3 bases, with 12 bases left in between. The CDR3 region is CASSDWGLDGNTIYF. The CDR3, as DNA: TGTGCCAGCAGTGACTGGGGGCTTGATGGAAACACCATATATTTT.

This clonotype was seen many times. The DNA of the CDR3 is TGCAGTGCTAGAGATCGAGGGGCAGGTGGCAATCAGCCCCAGCATTTT. It yields the protein CSARDRGAGGNQPQHF. This chain joins TRBV20-1 and TRBJ1-5, with D perhaps TRBD1 (5 bases). Germline V gene sequence: CDR1 DFQATT, CDR2 SNEGSKA (reference sequence). V dropped 0 bases and J dropped 2 bases, with 14 bases sitting between them. The CDR3 consists of 16 residues.

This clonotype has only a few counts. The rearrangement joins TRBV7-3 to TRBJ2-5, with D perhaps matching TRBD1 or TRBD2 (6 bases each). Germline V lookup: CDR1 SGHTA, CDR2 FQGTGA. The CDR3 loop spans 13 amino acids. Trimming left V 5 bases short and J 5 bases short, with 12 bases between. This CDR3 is CASSRGTLETQYF. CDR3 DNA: TGTGCCAGCAGCCGCGGGACACTCGAGACCCAGTACTTC.

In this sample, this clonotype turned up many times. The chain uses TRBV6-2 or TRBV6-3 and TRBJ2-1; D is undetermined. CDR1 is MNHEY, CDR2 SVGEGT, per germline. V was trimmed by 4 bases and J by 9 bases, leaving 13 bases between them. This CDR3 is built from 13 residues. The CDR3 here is CASSSSRTLEQFF. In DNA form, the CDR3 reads TGTGCCAGCAGTTCATCAAGAACCCTTGAGCAGTTCTTC.